These 12 T cell receptor beta chains came from one sample sequenced in a study of cytomegalovirus exposure and HLA in healthy donors. Profiling relied on immunoSEQ multiplex PCR, and the TCRdb table lists in-frame clones only, not all of them. The sample includes about 98,000 clones, about 90% of them seen just once. Sequencing was carried out using PBMCs. The source of these receptors is a man aged 18 to 35 in good health and CMV-seropositive.

This chain links TRBV25-1 with TRBJ2-5, with 7 nucleotides matching TRBD2. Trimming at V came to 1 base and at J to 4 bases, leaving 12 bases not matched to a gene. The CDR3 loop spans 17 amino acids. Germline V gene data show CDR1 as MGHDK and CDR2 as SYGVNS. DNA of the CDR3: TGTGCCAGCAGTGAATTGGGTTGGGAGGGCCTTGGAGAGACCCAGTACTTC. Protein sequence: CASSELGWEGLGETQYF. The whole variable domain, filled in from reference TRBV25-1 and TRBJ2-5, reads EADIYQTPRYLVIGTGKKITLECSQTMGHDKMYWYQQDPGMELHLIHYSYGVNSTEKGDLSSESTVSRIRTEHFPLTLESARPSHTSQYLCASSELGWEGLGETQYFGPGTRLLVL.

The chain recombines TRBV9 with TRBJ2-1; TRBD2 agrees at 7 bases. V shed 2 bases, J shed 8 bases, and the junction held 7 bases outside the gene matches. CDR3 length: 14 residues. CDR1 is SGDLS and CDR2 is YYNGEE in the germline V gene. The CDR3: CASSVGGSGDEQFF. The CDR3 coding sequence is TGTGCCAGCAGCGTTGGCGGGAGTGGTGATGAGCAGTTCTTC.

J is TRBJ1-2 and V is TRBV29-1; TRBD1 aligns across 10 bases. Per germline, CDR1 SQVTM and CDR2 ANQGSEA. The CDR3 loop spans 15 amino acids. Unmatched junction bases numbered 12, after V lost 4 bases and J lost 7 bases. The chain's CDR3 is CSVGGTGDFHGGYTF. CDR3 sequence (DNA): TGCAGCGTTGGCGGGACAGGGGATTTCCATGGTGGCTACACCTTC.

V and J are TRBV12-5 and TRBJ2-1; 7 bases are shared with TRBD1. V was pared by 0 bases and J by 3 bases, with 8 bases of the junction left unmatched. The CDR3 runs 17 residues. Germline V CDR1 and CDR2: LGHNT, FRNRAP. For the CDR3, the DNA is TGTGCTAGTGGTTTGGTACAGCCAGGGACAGACTACAATGAGCAGTTCTTC. Translating gives CASGLVQPGTDYNEQFF.

The chain links TRBV5-8 to TRBJ1-6; TRBD1 matches 7 bases. V gave up 0 bases and J gave up 8 bases; unmatched junction bases: 2. The CDR3 covers 14 residues. CDR1 is SGHTS and CDR2 is YDEGEE in the germline V gene. Written as DNA, the CDR3 is TGTGCCAGCAGCTTGGGGACAGGTTATTCACCCCTCCACTTT. It encodes CASSLGTGYSPLHF. The full variable domain, its missing parts supplied by reference TRBV5-8 and TRBJ1-6, is EAGVTQSPTHLIKTRGQQATLRCSPISGHTSVYWYQQALGLGLQFLLWYDEGEERNRGNFPPRFSGRQFPNYSSELNVNALELEDSALYLCASSLGTGYSPLHFGNGTRLTVT.

The chain recombines TRBV10-2 with TRBJ2-7, with a possible D match to TRBD1 (6 bases). Trimming removed 8 bases from V and 1 base from J, with 15 bases in between. Germline assignment: CDR1 WSHSY and CDR2 SAAADI. CDR3 length: 14 amino acids. DNA for the CDR3: TGCGCCAGCTCTAGTAGGGGGATGTCCTACGAGCAGTACTTC. It translates to CASSSRGMSYEQYF.

J is TRBJ1-4 and V is TRBV7-2; 7 bases are a match to TRBD1. The CDR3 is 15 residues long. Unmatched junction bases numbered 10, after V lost 5 bases and J lost 7 bases. Germline values: CDR1 SGHTA, CDR2 FQGNSA. CDR3 nucleotide sequence: TGTGCCAGCAGCCGAAACACAGGGGATGGTGAAAAACTGTTTTTT. It encodes CASSRNTGDGEKLFF.

The chain recombines TRBV4-1 with TRBJ2-3; maybe TRBD2 (6 bases). Germline V gene sequence: CDR1 MGHRA, CDR2 YSYEKL. The CDR3 sequence is 16 residues long. The ends were cut back, 0 bases at V and 2 bases at J, with 12 bases in the middle. This chain's CDR3 is CASSQEERGNTDTQYF. The DNA for the CDR3 is TGCGCCAGCAGCCAAGAAGAACGGGGGAACACAGATACGCAGTATTTT.

The chain links TRBV7-8 to TRBJ2-2; a possible D gene is TRBD2 (6 bases). Germline-derived CDR1 and CDR2 are SGHVS and FQNEAQ. The CDR3 extends over 16 amino acids. The V and J ends lost 6 bases and 6 bases respectively, with 20 bases between them. The CDR3, as DNA: TGTGCCAGCAGGCTCGCGGAGGGGCCGATTCCCGGGGAGCTGTTTTTT. This translates into CASRLAEGPIPGELFF. The complete variable domain, with remaining parts taken from reference TRBV7-8 and TRBJ2-2, reads GAGVSQSPRYKVAKRGQDVALRCDPISGHVSLFWYQQALGQGPEFLTYFQNEAQLDKSGLPSDRFFAERPEGSVSTLKIQRTQQEDSAVYLCASRLAEGPIPGELFFGEGSRLTVL.

This sequence joins TRBV27 and TRBJ1-1; 8 bases line up with TRBD1. Germline values: CDR1 MNHEY, CDR2 SMNVEV (reference sequence). The CDR3 has 18 residues. V was pared by 6 bases and J by 0 bases, with 15 bases of the junction left unmatched. CDR3 sequence (DNA): TGTGCCAGCAGCCCGACAGGGGTAATGGGCGTCTTGAACACTGAAGCTTTCTTT. This translates into CASSPTGVMGVLNTEAFF.

The chain has TRBV28 and TRBJ1-2; D gene uncertain. V was pared by 5 bases and J by 8 bases, with 15 bases between. The germline V gene has CDR1 MDHEN and CDR2 SYDVKM. The CDR3 covers 13 residues. CDR3 sequence reads: CASSTPIPIGYTF. The CDR3 coding sequence is TGTGCCAGCAGTACCCCCATCCCTATCGGCTACACCTTC.

This chain links TRBV4-1 with TRBJ1-2; D gene unclear. The V gene's germline CDR1 is MGHRA and CDR2 YSYEKL. V gave up 0 bases and J gave up 5 bases, with 16 bases separating them. The CDR3 runs 16 residues. In DNA form, the CDR3 reads TGCGCCAGCAGCCAAGATCACGCGGCCCCAGAGTATGGCTACACCTTC. Translated: CASSQDHAAPEYGYTF.